Below are 6 T cell receptor beta chains sequenced from a single sample in a study of T cell repertoires in cytomegalovirus infection. TCRdb used MiXCR to reprocess the reads, holding one entry per CDR3 protein. The repertoire consists of 300,000 to 450,000 distinct CDR3 sequences, with approximately 18% occurring once and the leading ten covering approximately 10%. Sequencing used PBMCs. Receptors were obtained from a human donor in good health (CMV status not recorded). Some clones in this sample may be carry-over from other donors' samples.

This clonotype was counted a few times. The V call is TRBV19, the J call TRBJ2-1; tentatively, D is TRBD2 (7 bases). Trimming left V 3 bases short and J 6 bases short, with 9 bases between. The germline V gene encodes CDR1 LNHDA and CDR2 SQIVND (reference sequence). This CDR3 contains 13 residues. The CDR3 DNA reads as TGTGCCAGTAGTATGGGAGGGGGCAATGAGCAGTTCTTC. Its protein is CASSMGGGNEQFF.

This clonotype has at least ten counts. V gene TRBV7-2 combines with J gene TRBJ2-1; the D gene is possibly TRBD1 (6 bases). Trimming pared 2 bases from V and 6 bases from J, leaving 17 bases between. CDR3 size: 16 residues. Germline V gives CDR1 SGHTA, CDR2 FQGNSA. The CDR3 is CASSLFSQGPSNEQFF. The DNA for the CDR3 is TGTGCCAGCAGCTTATTTTCACAGGGACCTTCCAATGAGCAGTTCTTC.

The gene calls are TRBV7-8 and TRBJ1-4, with D perhaps matching TRBD1 (6 bases). In germline, CDR1 is SGHVS, CDR2 FQNEAQ. The CDR3 extends over 16 amino acids. Trimming removed 4 bases at V and 3 bases at J, with 15 bases between. CDR3 region: CASSSRSDSSNEKLFF. The CDR3 region has the DNA TGTGCCAGCAGCTCCCGTTCGGACAGCTCTAATGAAAAACTGTTTTTT.

This clonotype came up a few times. The rearrangement links TRBV19 to TRBJ2-2, with 9 bases fitting TRBD2. After removal of 1 base from V and 4 bases from J, the junction contained 1 base not matched to a gene. From germline, CDR1 is LNHDA and CDR2 SQIVND (reference sequence). CDR3 length: 15 amino acids. CDR3 DNA sequence: TGTGCCAGTAGTATAGCTAGCGGGATCACCGGGGAGCTGTTTTTT. The encoded protein is CASSIASGITGELFF.

This clonotype was recorded many times. The CDR3 loop is CASSRVGTGGEKLFF. In DNA, the CDR3 is TGTGCCAGCAGCCGAGTGGGGACAGGGGGTGAAAAACTGTTTTTT. V usage is TRBV7-2 and J usage is TRBJ1-4; 11 nucleotides match TRBD1. This CDR3 has 15 residues. Unmatched junction bases numbered 6, after V lost 5 bases and J lost 7 bases. The germline CDR1 and CDR2 sequences are SGHTA and FQGNSA.

The rearrangement uses TRBV12-3 or TRBV12-4 and TRBJ2-1; D perhaps matches TRBD2 (6 bases). The V end was cut by 2 bases, the J end by 2 bases, with 19 bases between. The CDR3 has 18 residues. The CDR3 here is CASSLQLGTLLPYNEQFF. The CDR3 bases are TGTGCCAGCAGTTTACAGTTGGGGACTCTCCTCCCCTACAATGAGCAGTTCTTC.